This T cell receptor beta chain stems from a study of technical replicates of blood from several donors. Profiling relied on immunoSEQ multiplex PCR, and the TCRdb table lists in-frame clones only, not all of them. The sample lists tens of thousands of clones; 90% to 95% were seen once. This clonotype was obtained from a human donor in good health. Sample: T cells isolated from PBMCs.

The DNA of the CDR3 is TGTGCCAGCAGCACCGGACACCGAACAACTAATGAAAAACTGTTTTTT. Translating gives CASSTGHRTTNEKLFF. The chain carries TRBV9 and TRBJ1-4; a weak D match, TRBD1 (5 bases). Germline V gene lookup returns CDR1 SGDLS and CDR2 YYNGEE. The CDR3 spans 16 residues. Trimming cost V 4 bases and J 0 bases, with 13 bases left between them.